This TCR beta chain was recovered during a study of T cells in lung cancer brain metastases. Study in general: Most patients, about 90% of the roughly 20, got no therapy between primary and metastasis resection.

A word on this clone: Antigen unknown.

V lost 3 bases and J lost 3; bases outside the gene matches: 8. CDR3 size: 15 residues. The germline V gene has CDR1 GTSNPN and CDR2 SVGIG (reference sequence). Profiling relied on immunoSEQ multiplex PCR, and the TCRdb table lists in-frame clones only, not all of them. The data hold 1,200 or so clones, with about 88% observed a single time. General study points: Paired lesions shared few clones; most were lesion-specific (mean Morisita around 0.21). Effects of preoperative corticosteroids on T cell infiltration in brain metastases could not be controlled.

No patient had a history of multiple malignancies, as such patients were excluded. Sequencing input: tumor tissue from a brain metastasis. V is TRBV30 and J is TRBJ2-7; the match to TRBD1 covers 10 bases. This receptor was taken from a woman aged 60-70 years with non-small cell lung cancer that had spread to the brain. The CDR3 loop reads CAWSPGQGIVYEQYF. The CDR3 coding sequence is TGTGCCTGGAGCCCGGGACAGGGGATAGTCTACGAGCAGTACTTC.